The 14 T cell receptor beta chains in this list originate from one sample, sequenced in a study of T cell clones after liver transplantation. Sequencing was performed with immunoSEQ multiplex PCR; in TCRdb, only in-frame clones are kept and a portion is missing. The sample shows about 100,000 clones, roughly 80% of them seen only once. The sample was CD4+ T cells from blood, taken before liver transplant. The source is a human donor who received a liver transplant.

The V call is TRBV6-5, the J call TRBJ2-7; D is perhaps TRBD1 (6 bases). V shed 4 bases and J shed 2 bases, with 9 bases lying between them. Per germline, CDR1 MNHEY and CDR2 SVGAGI. This CDR3 is built from 13 residues. In nucleotides, the CDR3 is TGTGCCAGCAGTTCACAGGGACCCTACGAGCAGTACTTC. Protein sequence: CASSSQGPYEQYF.

The chain carries TRBV6-6 and TRBJ1-2, with 8 positions matching TRBD1. Germline V gives CDR1 MNHNY, CDR2 SVGAGI (reference sequence). There are 16 residues in the CDR3. V dropped 6 bases and J dropped 7; count of bases not matched to a gene: 16. The CDR3 loop reads CASRIDRGAEKIGYTF. For the CDR3, the DNA is TGTGCCAGCAGGATTGACAGGGGCGCGGAGAAAATTGGCTACACCTTC.

This clone was seen only a few times. The rearrangement joins TRBV7-3 to TRBJ1-2, with 8 bases matching TRBD1. The CDR3 is 17 residues long. Germline V gene lookup returns CDR1 SGHTA and CDR2 FQGTGA. The trim removed 0 bases at V and 1 base at J, leaving 7 bases unmatched. Here the CDR3 reads CASSLTDQGALNYGYTF. The CDR3 bases are TGTGCCAGCAGCTTAACGGACCAGGGGGCGCTTAACTATGGCTACACCTTC.

This sequence joins TRBV6-1 and TRBJ2-4; 10 bases align to TRBD2. Germline-derived CDR1 and CDR2 are MNHNS and SASEGT. The CDR3 contains 14 residues. J gave up 8 bases and V 1 base, and 2 bases lay outside the gene matches. The CDR3 DNA reads as TGTGCCAGCAGTGAAGGCCTAGCGGGGGACATTCAGTACTTC. Translating gives CASSEGLAGDIQYF.

The chain has TRBV5-3 and TRBJ1-1; 9 bases align to TRBD1. TRBV5-3 counts as an open reading frame of uncertain function. J gave up 1 base and V 4 bases, and 5 bases lay outside the gene matches. The CDR3 has 15 residues. The CDR3 here is CARSPGQGKNTEAFF. The CDR3 coding sequence is TGTGCCAGAAGCCCAGGACAGGGGAAGAACACTGAAGCTTTCTTT.

The CDR3: CASSFGGGQGSTDTQYF. In DNA, the CDR3 is TGTGCCAGCAGCTTTGGGGGTGGACAGGGGAGCACAGATACGCAGTATTTT. The V and J genes are TRBV7-6 and TRBJ2-3; 9 bases align to TRBD1. CDR1 and CDR2 from the germline V gene are SGHVS and FNYEAQ. This CDR3 comprises 17 residues. The ends lost 3 bases at V and 0 bases at J; junction bases unmatched: 7.

The rearrangement uses TRBV7-3 and TRBJ2-1; 12 bases are a match to TRBD2. The V gene's germline CDR1 is SGHTA and CDR2 FQGTGA. The CDR3 has 16 amino acids. Trimming removed 2 bases from V and 10 bases from J; junction bases left unmatched: 9. The CDR3 sequence: CASSLSALAGGREQFF. The DNA of the CDR3 is TGTGCCAGCAGCTTATCAGCACTAGCGGGAGGTAGAGAGCAGTTCTTC.

The rearrangement uses TRBV29-1 and TRBJ2-1, with TRBD1 matching over 9 bases. Germline V gene data show CDR1 as SQVTM and CDR2 as ANQGSEA. This CDR3 region has 13 residues. The trim removed 2 bases at V and 11 bases at J, leaving 7 bases unmatched. CDR3 loop: CSVERTGARKQFF. CDR3 DNA: TGCAGCGTTGAAAGGACAGGGGCTAGGAAGCAGTTCTTC.

CDR3 amino acids: CASSEAWANGELFF. CDR3 DNA sequence: TGTGCCAGCAGTGAAGCTTGGGCTAACGGGGAGCTGTTTTTT. The chain couples TRBV6-1 to TRBJ2-2; D uncertain. The CDR3 is 14 residues long. Trimming cost V 0 bases and J 7 bases, with 9 bases left between them. Germline values: CDR1 MNHNS, CDR2 SASEGT.

The chain has TRBV6-4 and TRBJ2-5; the D is unclear. CDR1 is MRHNA and CDR2 is SNTAGT in the germline V gene. This CDR3 spans 11 amino acids. V lost 9 bases to trimming and J lost 5 bases, with 10 bases between them. The CDR3 region is CARLGWETQYF. Here the CDR3 DNA reads TGTGCCAGGCTTGGATGGGAGACCCAGTACTTC.

The chain employs TRBV7-9 and TRBJ2-1; D remains unclear. The V gene's germline CDR1 is SEHNR and CDR2 FQNEAQ (reference sequence). The CDR3 is made up of 15 amino acids. V gave up 5 bases and J gave up 7 bases, with 18 bases separating them. CDR3 bases: TGTGCCAGCAGCCCCCAATTAATCGCTGGGAATGAGCAGTTCTTC. The encoded protein is CASSPQLIAGNEQFF. Full variable domain (missing parts from reference TRBV7-9 and TRBJ2-1): DTGVSQNPRHKITKRGQNVTFRCDPISEHNRLYWYRQTLGQGPEFLTYFQNEAQLEKSRLLSDRFSAERPKGSFSTLEIQRTEQGDSAMYLCASSPQLIAGNEQFFGPGTRLTVL.

CDR3 nucleotides: TGTGCCAGCAGTGAAGGGGACAGGTCTCAGCCCCAGCATTTT. It encodes CASSEGDRSQPQHF. The chain recombines TRBV2 with TRBJ1-5; 8 nucleotides agree with TRBD1. The V gene's germline CDR1 is SNHLY and CDR2 FYNNEI. The CDR3 totals 14 residues. Losses at the gene ends were 1 base for V and 6 bases for J; bases not matched to a gene: 2.

This chain uses TRBV5-1 with TRBJ2-1; 8 bases match TRBD1. Unmatched junction bases numbered 10, after V lost 4 bases and J lost 7 bases. Germline V gene sequence: CDR1 SGHRS, CDR2 YFSETQ. The CDR3 has 15 amino acids. The CDR3 nucleotides are TGCGCCAGCAGCCTCGGGGACAGGTCCGTTAATGAGCAGTTCTTC. This gives the protein CASSLGDRSVNEQFF.

This clone was observed a handful of times. The V and J genes are TRBV27 and TRBJ1-6; D is perhaps TRBD1 (6 bases). The V gene lost 6 bases and the J gene lost 9 bases, with 12 bases spanning the gap. The CDR3 sequence is 13 residues long. Germline V lookup: CDR1 MNHEY, CDR2 SMNVEV (reference sequence). CDR3 bases: TGTGCCAGCAGGAGACAGGCTAGTTCACCCCTCCACTTT. This codes for CASRRQASSPLHF.